The 5 T cell receptor beta chains reported below all come from one sample, sequenced in a study of T cell responses to AZD1222 COVID-19 vaccine. Here immunoSEQ multiplex PCR was the method, and the copy in TCRdb shows in-frame clones only, minus some. The sample consists of some 130,000 clones, over 65% of them appearing once. The sample in question was peripheral blood, obtained on day 0 of AZD1222 vaccination. The receptor source for this set is an adult in good health.

J is TRBJ1-2 and V is TRBV5-5; 7 nucleotides match TRBD1. Trimming removed 2 bases from V and 5 bases from J; junction bases left unmatched: 12. This CDR3 has 16 residues. The germline V gene encodes CDR1 SGHKS and CDR2 YYEKEE (reference sequence). The CDR3 DNA reads as TGTGCCAGCAGCTTCACCCCGGGGACAGAGGGTTATGGCTACACCTTC. Residues: CASSFTPGTEGYGYTF.

V is TRBV18 and J is TRBJ2-6, with D possibly TRBD2 on 6 matching bases. The CDR3 consists of 19 residues. Trimming took off 3 bases at V and 0 bases at J, with 18 bases between the two ends. The germline V gene encodes CDR1 KGHSH and CDR2 LQKENI. CDR3 nucleotide sequence: TGTGCCAGCTCACCTACCGGGACTCTAGCCAGCTCTGGGGCCAACGTCCTGACTTTC. It translates to CASSPTGTLASSGANVLTF.

J is TRBJ1-1 and V is TRBV7-9; D is unresolved. The germline gives CDR1 SEHNR, CDR2 FQNEAQ (reference sequence). Trimming took off 1 base at V and 1 base at J, with 10 bases between the two ends. The CDR3 length is 15 residues. CDR3 DNA: TGTGCCAGCAGCTTAGATATGATAGCGAACACTGAAGCTTTCTTT. Protein sequence: CASSLDMIANTEAFF.

V is TRBV28 and J is TRBJ2-6; 7 bases agree with TRBD2. The CDR3 totals 15 residues. CDR1 MDHEN and CDR2 SYDVKM come from the germline V gene. V trimming: 4 bases; J trimming: 0 bases; junction bases outside the gene matches: 0. CDR3 residues: CASSWGGSGANVLTF. CDR3 bases: TGTGCCAGCAGTTGGGGGGGCTCTGGGGCCAACGTCCTGACTTTC.

This clone has only one observation. The CDR3, as DNA: TGTGCCAGCAGCCTCCCGGGACAGAAAGAGACCCAGTACTTC. Translated: CASSLPGQKETQYF. V usage is TRBV5-4 and J usage is TRBJ2-5; 7 nucleotides line up with TRBD1. This CDR3 region has 14 residues. With 4 bases clipped from V and 3 bases from J, the junction kept 6 bases outside the gene matches. The V gene's germline CDR1 is SGHNT and CDR2 YYREEE (reference sequence).